This T cell receptor beta chain is from a study of T cells in tuberculosis. Study-wide findings and caveats: Smaller distances to GMM-specific TCRs suggested their expansion in active tuberculosis. Smaller alpha distances in active tuberculosis partly reflected shorter CDR3-alpha lengths.

Remarks on this clone: The target antigen is unknown.

The junction had 7 bases not matched to a gene; V was cut back by 6 bases and J by 1 base. Germline CDR1 reads MNHEY; CDR2 reads SMNVEV (reference sequence). The CDR3 spans 15 residues. Assay: immunoSEQ multiplex PCR; the TCRdb copy retains only in-frame clones and omits some. The table lists about 43,000 clones, 94% of them singletons. The rearrangement uses TRBV27 and TRBJ1-1, with 8 bases matching TRBD1. The sample comprised PBMCs. This clonotype was sampled from a donor aged 5-35 years with latent tuberculosis or without tuberculosis infection. Some clones in this sample may be carry-over from other donors' samples. The CDR3 DNA reads as TGTGCCAGCAGCCGCACCGGGACAGGGAACACTGAAGCTTTCTTT. This codes for CASSRTGTGNTEAFF.